This is a list of T cell receptor beta chains from one sample in a study of T-cell reconstitution after alpha-beta-depleted transplantation in children. MiXCR, applied by TCRdb to the PCR reads, yields one record per CDR3 protein. The sample shows some 460,000 distinct CDR3 sequences, roughly 16% of them seen only once. The sequencing used PBMCs, mostly from graft donor cells, collected 360 days after TCRalphabeta/CD19-depleted stem cell transplant. These TCRs come from a boy in the first two years of life who had a stem cell transplant for Wiskott-Aldrich syndrome, so the T cells may come from the graft donor. Both conserved end residues are trimmed from each CDR3. Fields, in order: V gene, clone size, J gene, CDR3 protein. The size field is filled for only some rows; it gives once, few, many or a size class.

v_gene: TRBV5-5
abundance: -
j_gene: TRBJ2-5
CDR3aa: AMSSGQFGTQY

v_gene: TRBV11-2
abundance: few
j_gene: TRBJ2-5
CDR3aa: ASSSWTSGDSETQY

v_gene: TRBV5-1
abundance: few
j_gene: TRBJ1-3
CDR3aa: ASSPYGPRGNTIY

v_gene: TRBV7-9
abundance: few
j_gene: TRBJ2-5
CDR3aa: ASSPSSRGGETQY

v_gene: TRBV30
abundance: few
j_gene: TRBJ2-7
CDR3aa: ACGAGGPYEQY

v_gene: TRBV10-3
abundance: few
j_gene: TRBJ1-5
CDR3aa: ASTQGAGPQH

v_gene: TRBV5-1
abundance: many
j_gene: TRBJ2-1
CDR3aa: ASSLTSSYNEQF

v_gene: TRBV5-5
abundance: few
j_gene: TRBJ1-4
CDR3aa: ASSSPQGAGEKLF

v_gene: TRBV24-1
abundance: -
j_gene: TRBJ2-5
CDR3aa: ATSDFRGELETQY

v_gene: TRBV7-8
abundance: few
j_gene: TRBJ2-1
CDR3aa: ASSLSGGASSYNEQF

v_gene: TRBV12-3/TRBV12-4
abundance: -
j_gene: TRBJ2-7
CDR3aa: ASSLWLAGVREQY

v_gene: TRBV7-2
abundance: -
j_gene: TRBJ2-7
CDR3aa: ASSLRPMSYEQY

v_gene: TRBV10-3
abundance: few
j_gene: TRBJ2-3
CDR3aa: AISESGGTDTQY